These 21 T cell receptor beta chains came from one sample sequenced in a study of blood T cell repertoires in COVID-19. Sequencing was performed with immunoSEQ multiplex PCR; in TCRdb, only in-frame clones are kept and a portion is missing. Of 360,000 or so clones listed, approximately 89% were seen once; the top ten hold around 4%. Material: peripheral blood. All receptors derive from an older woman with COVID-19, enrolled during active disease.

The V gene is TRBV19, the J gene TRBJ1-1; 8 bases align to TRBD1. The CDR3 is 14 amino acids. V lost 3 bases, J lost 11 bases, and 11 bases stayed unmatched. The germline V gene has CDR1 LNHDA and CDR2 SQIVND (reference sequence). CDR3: CASSIWTGNSVAFF. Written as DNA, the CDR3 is TGTGCCAGTAGTATCTGGACAGGGAACTCCGTGGCTTTCTTT.

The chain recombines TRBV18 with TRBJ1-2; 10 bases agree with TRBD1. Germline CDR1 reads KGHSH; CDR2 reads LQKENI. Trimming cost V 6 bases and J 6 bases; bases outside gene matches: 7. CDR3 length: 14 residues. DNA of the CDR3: TGTGCCAGCTCTCGCGACAGGGGGCCGGATGGCTACACCTTC. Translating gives CASSRDRGPDGYTF.

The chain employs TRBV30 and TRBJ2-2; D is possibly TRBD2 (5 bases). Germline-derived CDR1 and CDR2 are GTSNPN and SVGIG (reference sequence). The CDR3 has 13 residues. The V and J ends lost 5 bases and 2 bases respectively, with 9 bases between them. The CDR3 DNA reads TGTGCCTGGGGGAGATTAAACACCGGGGAGCTGTTTTTT. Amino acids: CAWGRLNTGELFF.

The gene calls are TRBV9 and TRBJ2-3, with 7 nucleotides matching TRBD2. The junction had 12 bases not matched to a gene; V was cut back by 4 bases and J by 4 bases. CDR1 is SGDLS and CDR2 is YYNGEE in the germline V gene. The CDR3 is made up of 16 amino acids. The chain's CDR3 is CASSLRGRREADTQYF. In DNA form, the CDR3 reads TGTGCCAGCAGCCTCCGGGGACGTCGGGAGGCAGATACGCAGTATTTT.

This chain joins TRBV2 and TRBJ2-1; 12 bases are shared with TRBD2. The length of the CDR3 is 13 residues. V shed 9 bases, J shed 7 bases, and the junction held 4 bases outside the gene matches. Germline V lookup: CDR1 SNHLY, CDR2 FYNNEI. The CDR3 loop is CASTGLAGNEQFF. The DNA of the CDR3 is TGTGCCAGTACCGGACTAGCGGGGAATGAGCAGTTCTTC.

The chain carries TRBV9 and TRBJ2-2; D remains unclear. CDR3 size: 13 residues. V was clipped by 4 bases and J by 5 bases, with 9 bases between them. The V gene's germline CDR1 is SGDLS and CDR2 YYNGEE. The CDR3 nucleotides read TGTGCCAGCAGCCCCCCGAGGACCGGGGAGCTGTTTTTT. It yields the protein CASSPPRTGELFF.

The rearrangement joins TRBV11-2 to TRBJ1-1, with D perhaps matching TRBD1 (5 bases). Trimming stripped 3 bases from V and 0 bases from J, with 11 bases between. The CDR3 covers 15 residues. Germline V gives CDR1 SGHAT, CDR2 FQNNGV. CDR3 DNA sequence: TGTGCCAGCAGCTTTCAGGACAACTTGAACACTGAAGCTTTCTTT. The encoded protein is CASSFQDNLNTEAFF.

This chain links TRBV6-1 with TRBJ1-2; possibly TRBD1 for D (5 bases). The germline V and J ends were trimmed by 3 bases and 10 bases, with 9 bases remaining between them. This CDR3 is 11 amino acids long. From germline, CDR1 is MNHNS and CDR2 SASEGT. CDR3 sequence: CASSEGGDYTF. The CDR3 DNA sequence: TGTGCCAGCAGTGAGGGGGGTGACTACACCTTC.

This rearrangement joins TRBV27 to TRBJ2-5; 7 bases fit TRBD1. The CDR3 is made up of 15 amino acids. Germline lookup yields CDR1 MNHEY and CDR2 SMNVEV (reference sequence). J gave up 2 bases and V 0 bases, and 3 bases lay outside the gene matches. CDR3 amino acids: CASSLSRGPQETQYF. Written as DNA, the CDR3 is TGTGCCAGCAGTTTATCGAGGGGGCCACAAGAGACCCAGTACTTC.

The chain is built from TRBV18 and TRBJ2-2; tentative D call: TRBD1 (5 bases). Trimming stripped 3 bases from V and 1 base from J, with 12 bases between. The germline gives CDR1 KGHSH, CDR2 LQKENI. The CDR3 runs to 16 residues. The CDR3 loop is CASSPRQQQNTGELFF. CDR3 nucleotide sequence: TGTGCCAGCTCACCCCGACAGCAGCAGAACACCGGGGAGCTGTTTTTT.

CDR3 in DNA: TGTGCCTGGAGTGGGTGGCAGCGGGATGAAAAACTGTTTTTT. Its translation: CAWSGWQRDEKLFF. The genes are TRBV30 and TRBJ1-4; D gene uncertain. The length of the CDR3 is 14 residues. CDR1 and CDR2 (germline): GTSNPN, SVGIG (reference sequence). Trimming took 1 base from V and 6 from J, leaving 12 bases between them.

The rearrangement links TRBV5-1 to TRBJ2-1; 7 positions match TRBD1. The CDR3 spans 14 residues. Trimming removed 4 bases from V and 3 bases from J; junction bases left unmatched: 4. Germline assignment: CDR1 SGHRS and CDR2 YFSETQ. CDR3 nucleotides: TGCGCCAGCAGCCCGAGGGACAGCTACAATGAGCAGTTCTTC. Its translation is CASSPRDSYNEQFF.

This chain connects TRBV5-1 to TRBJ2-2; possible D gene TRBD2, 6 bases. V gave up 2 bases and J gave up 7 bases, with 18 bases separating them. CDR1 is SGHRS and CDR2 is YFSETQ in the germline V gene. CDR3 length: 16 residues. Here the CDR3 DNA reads TGCGCCAGCAGCTTCAGGGCGGGCCAGGGAGGCGGGGAGCTGTTTTTT. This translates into CASSFRAGQGGGELFF.

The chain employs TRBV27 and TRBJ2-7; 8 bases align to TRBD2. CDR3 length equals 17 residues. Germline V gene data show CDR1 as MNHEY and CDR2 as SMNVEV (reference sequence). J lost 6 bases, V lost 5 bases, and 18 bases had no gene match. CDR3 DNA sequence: TGTGCCAGCAGTCTGGGGCGGGGGGAACTCAAGGGCCCCGAGCAGTACTTC. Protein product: CASSLGRGELKGPEQYF.

CDR3 region: CASSLAGTWTAMNTEAFF. In DNA form, the CDR3 reads TGCGCCAGCAGCTTGGCCGGAACCTGGACAGCTATGAACACTGAAGCTTTCTTT. The chain joins TRBV5-1 to TRBJ1-1; D is perhaps TRBD1 (6 bases). V gave up 0 bases and J gave up 0 bases, with 18 bases separating them. The CDR3 has 18 residues. Germline V lookup: CDR1 SGHRS, CDR2 YFSETQ.

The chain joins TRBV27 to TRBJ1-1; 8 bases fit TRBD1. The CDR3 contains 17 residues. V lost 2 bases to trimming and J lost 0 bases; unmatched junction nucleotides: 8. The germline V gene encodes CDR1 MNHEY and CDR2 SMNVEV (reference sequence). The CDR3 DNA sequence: TGTGCCAGCAGTTTAACGGGCAGGGGGCTCCTGAACACTGAAGCTTTCTTT. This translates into CASSLTGRGLLNTEAFF.

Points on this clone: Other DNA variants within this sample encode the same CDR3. CDR3 sequence: CASSSTGGTDTQYF. The CDR3 bases are TGCGCCAGCAGCTCGACAGGGGGTACAGATACGCAGTATTTT. The chain employs TRBV5-1 and TRBJ2-3; 9 nucleotides match TRBD1. Germline CDR1 SGHRS, CDR2 YFSETQ. This CDR3 spans 14 amino acids. J lost 3 bases, V lost 3 bases, and 2 bases had no gene match.

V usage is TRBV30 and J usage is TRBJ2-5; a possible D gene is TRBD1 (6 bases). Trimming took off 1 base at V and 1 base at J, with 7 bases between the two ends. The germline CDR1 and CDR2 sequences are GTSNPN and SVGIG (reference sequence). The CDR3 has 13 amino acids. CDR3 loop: CAWSGGPQETQYF. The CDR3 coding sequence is TGTGCCTGGAGTGGGGGGCCCCAAGAGACCCAGTACTTC.

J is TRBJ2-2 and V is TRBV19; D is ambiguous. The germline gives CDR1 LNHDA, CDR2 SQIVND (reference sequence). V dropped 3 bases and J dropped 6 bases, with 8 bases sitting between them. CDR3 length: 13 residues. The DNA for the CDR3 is TGTGCCAGTAGTATTTCTTTGTCCGGGGAGCTGTTTTTT. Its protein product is CASSISLSGELFF.

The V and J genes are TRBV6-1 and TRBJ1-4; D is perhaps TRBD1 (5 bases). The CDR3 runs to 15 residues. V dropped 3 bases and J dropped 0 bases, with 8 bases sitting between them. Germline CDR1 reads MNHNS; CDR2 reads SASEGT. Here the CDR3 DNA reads TGTGCCAGCAGTGATACAGGTGCAACTAATGAAAAACTGTTTTTT. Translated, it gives CASSDTGATNEKLFF.

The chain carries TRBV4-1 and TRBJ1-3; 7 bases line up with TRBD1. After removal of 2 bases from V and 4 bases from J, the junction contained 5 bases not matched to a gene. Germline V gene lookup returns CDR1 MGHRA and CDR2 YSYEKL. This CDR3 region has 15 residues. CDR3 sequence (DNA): TGCGCCAGCAGCCAACCTCCGGGACAGGGAAACACCATATATTTT. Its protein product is CASSQPPGQGNTIYF.